This entry features one T cell receptor beta chain sequence. The antigen remains undetermined. Genes and germline are mouse. The read terminates 4 residues ahead of where the CDR3 ends, so the germline J gene completes it. The data were obtained in a study of CD8+ T cells in alopecia areata. The study's findings and limits: Resident alphabeta T-cell populations of normal skin are likewise subject to sequencing in scalp samples. TCR sharing across patients was less clear than in mice, possibly HLA-related.

Using CD4, CD8alpha, NKG2D, NKG2ACE and other markers, pooled cutaneous lymph node cells were sorted. The germline V gene encodes CDR1 MNHDT and CDR2 YYDKIL. V lost 2 bases and J lost 4; bases outside the gene matches: 2. The CDR3 consists of 14 residues. Extraction of RNA preceded its reverse transcription into cDNA, which served as the sequencing template. Measured with immunoSEQ multiplex PCR; TCRdb has only the in-frame clones, and not every one. Listed here are around 290,000 clones without any singletons, the top ten holding 0.9% to 1.5%. This TCR came from a C3H/HeJ mouse with alopecia areata. These mice share the MHC haplotype H2-k. The sample taken for sequencing was CD4+ T cells sorted from a lymph node. This chain joins TRBV17 and TRBJ2-1; 7 nucleotides agree with TRBD1. The sequenced CDR3 bases are TGTGCTAGCAGTAGACCGGGACAGTATGCT. Translated: CASSRPGQYA. The full CDR3 protein reads CASSRPGQYAEQFF.